This T cell receptor (beta chain) was captured by sequencing in a study of radiation and T cells in renal cell carcinoma. V shed 2 bases and J 8 bases; nucleotides not matched to a gene: 9. Looked up from germline, CDR1 is SGHNT and CDR2 is YYREEE (reference sequence). The CDR3 length is 16 residues. Study-level points and caveats: Dominant CDR3 motifs occupied more repertoire in irradiated than control tumors. Only small tumor regions of 0.85 to 1 g were sampled. Top 100 clonotypes averaged approximately 50% in irradiated versus around 45% in nephrectomy-only tumors.

The treatment denotes: treatment-naive control, cytoreductive nephrectomy. The patient's renal cell carcinoma had clear cell pathology. Clones were read by immunoSEQ multiplex PCR, and TCRdb kept only the in-frame ones, dropping some. This sample has over 15,000 clones, with 58% found just once. Remarks on this clone: What it recognizes is unknown.

Sample: tumor tissue, taken from a patient whose treatment was nephrectomy without radiotherapy. J is TRBJ1-6 and V is TRBV5-4, with 8 nucleotides matching TRBD1. The origin of this receptor is a man aged 40-49 years with renal cell carcinoma. CDR3: CASSFQAGGRDSPLHF. CDR3 coding DNA: TGTGCCAGCAGCTTTCAAGCAGGGGGCAGGGATTCACCCCTCCACTTT.